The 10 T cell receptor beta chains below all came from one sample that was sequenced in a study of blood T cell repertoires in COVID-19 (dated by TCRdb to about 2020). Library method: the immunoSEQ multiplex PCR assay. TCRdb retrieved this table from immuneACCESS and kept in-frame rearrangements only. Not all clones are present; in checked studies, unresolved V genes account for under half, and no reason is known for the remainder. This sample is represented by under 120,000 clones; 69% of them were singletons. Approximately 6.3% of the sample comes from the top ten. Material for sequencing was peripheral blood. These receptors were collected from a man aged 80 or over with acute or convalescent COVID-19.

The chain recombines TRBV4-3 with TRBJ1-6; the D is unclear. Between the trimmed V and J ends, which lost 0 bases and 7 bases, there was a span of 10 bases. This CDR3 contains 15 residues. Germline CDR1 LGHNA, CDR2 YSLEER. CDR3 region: CASSQEGEENSPLHF. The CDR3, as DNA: TGCGCCAGCAGCCAAGAGGGAGAGGAGAATTCACCCCTCCACTTT.

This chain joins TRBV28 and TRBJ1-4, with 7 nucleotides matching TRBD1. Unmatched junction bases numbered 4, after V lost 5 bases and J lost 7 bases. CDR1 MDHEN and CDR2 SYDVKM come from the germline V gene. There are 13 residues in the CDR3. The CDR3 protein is CASSRGQVEKLFF. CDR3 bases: TGTGCCAGCAGTCGAGGACAGGTTGAAAAACTGTTTTTT.

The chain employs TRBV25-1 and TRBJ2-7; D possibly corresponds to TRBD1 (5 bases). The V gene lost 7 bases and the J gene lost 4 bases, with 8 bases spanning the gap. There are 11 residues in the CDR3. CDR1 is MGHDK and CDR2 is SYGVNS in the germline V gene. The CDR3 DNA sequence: TGTGCCAGCACGCCAGGGTACGAGCAGTACTTC. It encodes CASTPGYEQYF.

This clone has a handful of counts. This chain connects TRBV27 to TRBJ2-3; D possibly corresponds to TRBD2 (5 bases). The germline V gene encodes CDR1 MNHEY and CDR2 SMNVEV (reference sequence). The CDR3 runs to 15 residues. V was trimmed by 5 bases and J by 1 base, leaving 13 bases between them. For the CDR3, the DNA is TGTGCCAGCAGTCAGCGGTCGCCCCGCACAGATACGCAGTATTTT. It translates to CASSQRSPRTDTQYF.

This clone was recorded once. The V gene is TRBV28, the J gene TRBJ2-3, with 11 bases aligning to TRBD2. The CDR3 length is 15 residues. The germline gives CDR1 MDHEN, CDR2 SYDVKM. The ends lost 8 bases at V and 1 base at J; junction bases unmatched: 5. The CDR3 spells CASLLAGGGTDTQYF. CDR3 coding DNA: TGTGCCAGCTTGCTAGCGGGAGGAGGCACAGATACGCAGTATTTT.

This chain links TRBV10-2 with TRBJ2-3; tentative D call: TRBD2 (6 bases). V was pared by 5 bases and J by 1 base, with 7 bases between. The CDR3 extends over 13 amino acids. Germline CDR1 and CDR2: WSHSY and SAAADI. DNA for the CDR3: TGCGCCAGCAGTTTAGCGGGCACAGATACGCAGTATTTT. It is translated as CASSLAGTDTQYF.

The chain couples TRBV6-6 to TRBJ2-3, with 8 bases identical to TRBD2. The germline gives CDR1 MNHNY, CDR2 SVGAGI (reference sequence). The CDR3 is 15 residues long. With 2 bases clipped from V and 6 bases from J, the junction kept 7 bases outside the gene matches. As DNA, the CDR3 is TGTGCCAGCAGTTACATTAGCGGGAAGGTGGATACGCAGTATTTT. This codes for CASSYISGKVDTQYF.

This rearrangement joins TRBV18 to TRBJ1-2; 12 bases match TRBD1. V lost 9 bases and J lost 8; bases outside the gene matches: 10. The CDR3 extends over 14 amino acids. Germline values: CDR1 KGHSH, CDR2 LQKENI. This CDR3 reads CASYSGQGARGYTF. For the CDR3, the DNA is TGTGCCAGTTACTCGGGACAGGGGGCTCGGGGCTACACCTTC.

The CDR3 nucleotides are TGTGCCAGCAGCGTAGCGGTTACCTCGGTATATGGCTACACCTTC. This sequence encodes CASSVAVTSVYGYTF. The chain recombines TRBV9 with TRBJ1-2; D is undetermined. This CDR3 has 15 residues. V was pared by 0 bases and J by 5 bases, with 14 bases between. The germline gives CDR1 SGDLS, CDR2 YYNGEE. Full variable domain (missing parts from reference TRBV9 and TRBJ1-2): DSGVTQTPKHLITATGQRVTLRCSPRSGDLSVYWYQQSLDQGLQFLIQYYNGEERAKGNILERFSAQQFPDLHSELNLSSLELGDSALYFCASSVAVTSVYGYTFGSGTRLTVV.

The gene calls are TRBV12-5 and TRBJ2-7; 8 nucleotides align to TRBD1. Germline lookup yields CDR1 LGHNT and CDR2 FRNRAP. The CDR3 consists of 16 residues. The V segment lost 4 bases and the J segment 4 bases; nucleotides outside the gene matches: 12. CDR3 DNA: TGTGCTAGTGGTTGGCGTGCACAGGGGGTTCCATACGAGCAGTACTTC. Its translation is CASGWRAQGVPYEQYF.